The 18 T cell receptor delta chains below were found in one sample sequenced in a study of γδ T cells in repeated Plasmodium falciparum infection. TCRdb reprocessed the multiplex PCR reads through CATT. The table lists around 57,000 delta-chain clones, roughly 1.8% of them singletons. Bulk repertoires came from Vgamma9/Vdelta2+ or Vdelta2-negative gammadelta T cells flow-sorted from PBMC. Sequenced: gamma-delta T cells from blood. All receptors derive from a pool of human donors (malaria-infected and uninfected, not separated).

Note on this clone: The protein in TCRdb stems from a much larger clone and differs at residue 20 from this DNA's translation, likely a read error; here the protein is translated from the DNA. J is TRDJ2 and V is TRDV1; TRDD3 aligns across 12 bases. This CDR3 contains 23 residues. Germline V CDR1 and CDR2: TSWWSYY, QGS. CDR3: CALGELGRETYWGILSLTARLFF. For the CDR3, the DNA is TGTGCTCTTGGGGAACTAGGTAGGGAGACCTACTGGGGGATACTCTCTTTGACAGCACGACTCTTCTTT.

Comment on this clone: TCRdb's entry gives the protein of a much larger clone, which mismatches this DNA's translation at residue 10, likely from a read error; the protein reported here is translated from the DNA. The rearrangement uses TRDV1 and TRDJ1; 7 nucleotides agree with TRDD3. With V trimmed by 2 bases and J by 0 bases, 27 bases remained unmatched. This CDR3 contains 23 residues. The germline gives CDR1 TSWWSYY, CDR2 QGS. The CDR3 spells CALGETSVLERLGITTYTDKLIF. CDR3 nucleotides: TGTGCTCTTGGGGAAACTTCGGTTCTAGAGAGACTGGGGATTACTACGTACACCGATAAACTCATCTTT.

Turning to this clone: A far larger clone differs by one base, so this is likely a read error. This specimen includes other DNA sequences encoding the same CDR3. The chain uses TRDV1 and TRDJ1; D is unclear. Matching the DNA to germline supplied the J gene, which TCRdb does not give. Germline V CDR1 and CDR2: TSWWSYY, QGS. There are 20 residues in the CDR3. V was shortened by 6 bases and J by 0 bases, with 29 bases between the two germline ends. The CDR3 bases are TGTGCTCTTGGAGAAAGACAAACCCCAGGAGTACTTCTCCACACCGATAAACTCATCTTT. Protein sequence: CALGERQTPGVLLHTDKLIF.

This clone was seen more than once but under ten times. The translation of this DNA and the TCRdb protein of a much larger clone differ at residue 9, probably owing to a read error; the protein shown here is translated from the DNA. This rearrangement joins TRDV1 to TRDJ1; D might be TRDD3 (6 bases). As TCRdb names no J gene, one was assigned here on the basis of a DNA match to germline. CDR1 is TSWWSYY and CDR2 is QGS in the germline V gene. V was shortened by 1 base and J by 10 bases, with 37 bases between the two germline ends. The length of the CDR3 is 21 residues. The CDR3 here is CALGERERPHSNGGELPGLIF. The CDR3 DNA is TGTGCTCTTGGGGAACGAGAGCGCCCACATTCGAACGGGGGGGAACTGCCCGGACTCATCTTT.

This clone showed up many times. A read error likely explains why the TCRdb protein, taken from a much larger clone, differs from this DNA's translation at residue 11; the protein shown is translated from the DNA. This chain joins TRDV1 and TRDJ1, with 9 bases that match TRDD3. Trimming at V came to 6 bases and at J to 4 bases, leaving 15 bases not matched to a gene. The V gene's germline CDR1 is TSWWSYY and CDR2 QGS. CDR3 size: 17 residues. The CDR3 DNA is TGTGCTCTTGGAAAAGGTGAAGGCTGGGGGATGTACGATAAACTCATCTTT. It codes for CALGKGEGWGMYDKLIF.

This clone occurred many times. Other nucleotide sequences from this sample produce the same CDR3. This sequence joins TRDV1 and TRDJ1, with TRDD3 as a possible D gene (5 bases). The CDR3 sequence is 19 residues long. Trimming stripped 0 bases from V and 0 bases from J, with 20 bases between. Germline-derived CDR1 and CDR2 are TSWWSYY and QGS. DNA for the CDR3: TGTGCTCTTGGGGAACTAAACCCCGCCTCCCCGGGGAACACCGATAAACTCATCTTT. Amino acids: CALGELNPASPGNTDKLIF.

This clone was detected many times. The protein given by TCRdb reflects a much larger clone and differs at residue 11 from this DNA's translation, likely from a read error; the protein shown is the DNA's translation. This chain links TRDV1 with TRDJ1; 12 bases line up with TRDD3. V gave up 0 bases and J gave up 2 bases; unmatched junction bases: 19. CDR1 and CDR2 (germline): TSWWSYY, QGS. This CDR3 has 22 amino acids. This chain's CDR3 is CALGELQILWGTGGYLTDKLIF. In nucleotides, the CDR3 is TGTGCTCTTGGGGAACTTCAGATCCTATGGGGAACTGGGGGATACCTTACCGATAAACTCATCTTT.

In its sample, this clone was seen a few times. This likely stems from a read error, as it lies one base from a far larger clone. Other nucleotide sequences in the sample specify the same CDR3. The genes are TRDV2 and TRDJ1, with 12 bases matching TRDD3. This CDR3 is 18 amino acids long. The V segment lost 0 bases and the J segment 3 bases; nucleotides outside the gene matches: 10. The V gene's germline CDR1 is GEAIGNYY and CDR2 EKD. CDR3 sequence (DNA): TGTGCCTGTGACACCTTACTGGGGGATACATTCCCGCCCGATAAACTCATCTTT. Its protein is CACDTLLGDTFPPDKLIF.

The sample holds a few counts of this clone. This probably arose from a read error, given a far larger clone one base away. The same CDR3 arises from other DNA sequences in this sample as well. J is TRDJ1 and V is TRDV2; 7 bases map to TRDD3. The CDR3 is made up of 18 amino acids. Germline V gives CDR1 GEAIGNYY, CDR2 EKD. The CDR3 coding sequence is TGTGCCTGTGACACCATATCGCCCCGGGGGATCCTAACCGATAAGCTCATCTTT. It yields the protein CACDTISPRGILTDKLIF.

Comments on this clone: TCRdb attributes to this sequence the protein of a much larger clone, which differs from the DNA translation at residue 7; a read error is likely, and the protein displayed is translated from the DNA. The CDR3 loop reads CACDTVGGTQLYTDKLIF. The DNA of the CDR3 is TGTGCCTGTGACACCGTCGGGGGGACCCAATTGTACACCGATAAACTCATCTTT. This rearrangement joins TRDV2 to TRDJ1, with D possibly being TRDD3 (6 bases). TCRdb leaves out the J gene; it was filled in here by matching the DNA to germline. Trimming pared 0 bases from V and 0 bases from J, leaving 19 bases between. Germline assignment: CDR1 GEAIGNYY and CDR2 EKD. The CDR3 covers 18 residues.

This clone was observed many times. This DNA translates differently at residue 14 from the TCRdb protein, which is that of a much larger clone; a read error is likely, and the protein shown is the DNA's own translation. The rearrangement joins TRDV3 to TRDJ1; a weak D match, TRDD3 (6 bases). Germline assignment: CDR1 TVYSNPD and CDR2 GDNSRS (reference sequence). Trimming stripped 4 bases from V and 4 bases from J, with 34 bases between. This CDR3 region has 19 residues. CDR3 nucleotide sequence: TGTGCCTCCAACCAACAGCAGCTTCGGCGGGGGACCTATGACGATAAACTCATCTTT. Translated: CASNQQQLRRGTYDDKLIF.

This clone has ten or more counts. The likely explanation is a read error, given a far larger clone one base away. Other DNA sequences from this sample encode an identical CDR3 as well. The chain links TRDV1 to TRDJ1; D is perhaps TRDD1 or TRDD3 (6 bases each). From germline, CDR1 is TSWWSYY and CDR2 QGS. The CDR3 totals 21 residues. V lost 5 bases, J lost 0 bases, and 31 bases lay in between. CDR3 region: CALGSPPGKYGSGADTDKLIF. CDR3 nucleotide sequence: TGTGCTCTTGGGTCCCCCCCAGGGAAATACGGTTCTGGGGCCGACACCGATAAACTCATCTTT.

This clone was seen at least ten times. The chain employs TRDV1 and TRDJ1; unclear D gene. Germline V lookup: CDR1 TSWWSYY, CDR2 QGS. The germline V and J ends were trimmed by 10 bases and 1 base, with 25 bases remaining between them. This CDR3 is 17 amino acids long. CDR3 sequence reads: CAPAGPPVPLPTDKLIF. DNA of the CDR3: TGTGCTCCTGCTGGTCCTCCGGTCCCTTTGCCCACCGATAAACTCATCTTT.

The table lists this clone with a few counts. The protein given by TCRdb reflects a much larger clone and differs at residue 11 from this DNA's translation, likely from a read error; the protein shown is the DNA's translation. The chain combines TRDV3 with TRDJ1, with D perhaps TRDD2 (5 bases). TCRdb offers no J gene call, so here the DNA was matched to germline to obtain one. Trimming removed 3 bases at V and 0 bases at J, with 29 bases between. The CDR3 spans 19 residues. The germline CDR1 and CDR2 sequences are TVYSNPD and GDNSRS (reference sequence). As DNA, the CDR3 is TGTGCCTTAAGCGCGCCTTTACCCTTCTCACTTTCGTACACCGATAAACTCATCTTT. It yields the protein CALSAPLPFSLSYTDKLIF.

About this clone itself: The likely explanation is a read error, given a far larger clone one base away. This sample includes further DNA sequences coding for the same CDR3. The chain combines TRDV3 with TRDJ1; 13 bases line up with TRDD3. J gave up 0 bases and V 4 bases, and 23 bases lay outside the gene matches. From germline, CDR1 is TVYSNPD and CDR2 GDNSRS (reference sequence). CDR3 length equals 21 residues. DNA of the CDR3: TGTGCCTCTACATCTTCCTTACGGTACACTGGGGGATACGGTTACACCGATAAACTCATCTTT. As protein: CASTSSLRYTGGYGYTDKLIF.

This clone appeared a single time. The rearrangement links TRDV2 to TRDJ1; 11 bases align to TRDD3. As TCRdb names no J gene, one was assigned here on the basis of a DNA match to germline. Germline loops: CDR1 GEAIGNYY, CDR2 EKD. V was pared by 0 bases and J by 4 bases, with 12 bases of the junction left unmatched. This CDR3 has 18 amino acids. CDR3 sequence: CACDTVPLGDTGVDKLIF. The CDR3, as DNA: TGTGCCTGTGACACCGTACCTCTGGGGGATACTGGGGTCGATAAACTCATCTTT.

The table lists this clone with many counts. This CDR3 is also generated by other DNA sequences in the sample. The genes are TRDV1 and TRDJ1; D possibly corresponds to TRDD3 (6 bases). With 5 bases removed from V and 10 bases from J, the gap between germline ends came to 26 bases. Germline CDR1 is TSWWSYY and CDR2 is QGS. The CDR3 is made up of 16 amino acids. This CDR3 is CALGTYGLGEMFGLIF. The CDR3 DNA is TGTGCTCTTGGGACCTATGGACTGGGAGAAATGTTTGGACTCATCTTT.

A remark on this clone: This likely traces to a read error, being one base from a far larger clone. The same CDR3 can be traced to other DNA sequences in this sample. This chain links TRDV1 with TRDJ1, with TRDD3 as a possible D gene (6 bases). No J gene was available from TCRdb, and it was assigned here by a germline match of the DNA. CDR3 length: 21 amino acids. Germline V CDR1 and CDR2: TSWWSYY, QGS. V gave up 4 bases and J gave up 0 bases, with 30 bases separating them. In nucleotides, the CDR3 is TGTGCTCTTGGGGGTTTTCGACTTCCCACTGCTGGGGCTAGGTACACCGATAAACTCATCTTT. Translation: CALGGFRLPTAGARYTDKLIF.